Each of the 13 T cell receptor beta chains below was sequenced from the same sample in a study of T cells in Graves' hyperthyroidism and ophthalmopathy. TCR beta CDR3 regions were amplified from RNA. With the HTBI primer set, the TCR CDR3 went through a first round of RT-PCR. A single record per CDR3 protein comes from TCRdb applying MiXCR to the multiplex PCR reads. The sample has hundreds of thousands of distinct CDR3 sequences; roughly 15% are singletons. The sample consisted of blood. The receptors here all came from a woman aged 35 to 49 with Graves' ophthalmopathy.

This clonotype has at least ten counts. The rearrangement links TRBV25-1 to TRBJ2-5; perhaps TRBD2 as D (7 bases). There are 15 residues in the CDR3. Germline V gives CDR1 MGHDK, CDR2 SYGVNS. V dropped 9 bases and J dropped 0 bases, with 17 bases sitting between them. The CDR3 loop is CASNHRGANQETQYF. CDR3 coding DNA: TGTGCCAGTAACCATCGGGGGGCCAACCAAGAGACCCAGTACTTC.

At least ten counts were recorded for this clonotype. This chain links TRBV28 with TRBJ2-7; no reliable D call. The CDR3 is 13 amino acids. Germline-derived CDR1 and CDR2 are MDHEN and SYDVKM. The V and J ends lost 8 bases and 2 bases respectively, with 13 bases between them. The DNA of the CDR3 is TGTGCCAGCGGGCTAACAGCAGCCTACGAGCAGTACTTC. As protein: CASGLTAAYEQYF.

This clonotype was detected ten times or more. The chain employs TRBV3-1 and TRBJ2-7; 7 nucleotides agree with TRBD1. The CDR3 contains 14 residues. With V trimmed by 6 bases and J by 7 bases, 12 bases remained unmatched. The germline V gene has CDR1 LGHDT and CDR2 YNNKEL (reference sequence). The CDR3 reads CASRQSEGAEEQYF. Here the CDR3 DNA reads TGTGCCAGCAGGCAATCAGAGGGGGCGGAGGAGCAGTACTTC.

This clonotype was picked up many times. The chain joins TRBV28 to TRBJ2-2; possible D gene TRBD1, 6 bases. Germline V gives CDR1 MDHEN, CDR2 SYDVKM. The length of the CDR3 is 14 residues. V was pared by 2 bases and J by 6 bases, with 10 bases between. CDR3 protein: CASSLQGFPGELFF. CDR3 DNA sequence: TGTGCCAGCAGTTTACAGGGGTTTCCCGGGGAGCTGTTTTTT.

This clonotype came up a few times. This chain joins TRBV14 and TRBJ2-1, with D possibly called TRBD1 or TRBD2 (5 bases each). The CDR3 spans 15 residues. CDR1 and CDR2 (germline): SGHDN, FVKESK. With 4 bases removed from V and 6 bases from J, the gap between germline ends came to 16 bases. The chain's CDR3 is CASSRGTDFSNEQFF. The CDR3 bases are TGTGCCAGCAGCCGAGGGACGGACTTTTCCAATGAGCAGTTCTTC.

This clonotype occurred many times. The CDR3 here is CASSFTQGETGELFF. DNA of the CDR3: TGTGCCAGCAGCTTCACACAGGGGGAGACCGGGGAGCTGTTTTTT. V and J are TRBV7-8 and TRBJ2-2, with 8 positions matching TRBD1. V lost 3 bases and J lost 5; bases outside the gene matches: 5. This CDR3 comprises 15 residues. CDR1 is SGHVS and CDR2 is FQNEAQ in the germline V gene.

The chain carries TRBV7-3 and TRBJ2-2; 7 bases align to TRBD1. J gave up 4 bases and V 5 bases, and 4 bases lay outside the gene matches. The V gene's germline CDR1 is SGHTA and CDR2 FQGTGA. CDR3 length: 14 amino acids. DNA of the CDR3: TGTGCCAGCAGCCCGGGACAGCGCACCGGGGAGCTGTTTTTT. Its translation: CASSPGQRTGELFF.

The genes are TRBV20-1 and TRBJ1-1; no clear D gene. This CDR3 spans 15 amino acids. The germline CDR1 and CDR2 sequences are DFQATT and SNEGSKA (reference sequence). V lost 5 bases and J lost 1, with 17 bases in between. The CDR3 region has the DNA TGCAGTGCTGTCCCCGGGGAGGGCGAGAACACTGAAGCTTTCTTT. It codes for CSAVPGEGENTEAFF.

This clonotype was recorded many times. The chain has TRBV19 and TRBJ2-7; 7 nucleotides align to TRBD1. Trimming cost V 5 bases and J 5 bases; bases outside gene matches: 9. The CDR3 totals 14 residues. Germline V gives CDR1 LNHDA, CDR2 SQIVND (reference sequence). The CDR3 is CASSATGQKNEQYF. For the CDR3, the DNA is TGTGCCAGTAGTGCGACAGGGCAGAAAAACGAGCAGTACTTC.

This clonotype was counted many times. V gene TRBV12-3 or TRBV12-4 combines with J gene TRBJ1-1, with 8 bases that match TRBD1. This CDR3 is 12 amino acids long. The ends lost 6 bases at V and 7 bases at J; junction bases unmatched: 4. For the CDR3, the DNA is TGTGCCAGCAGCGGGACAGGCGTTGAAGCTTTCTTT. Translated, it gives CASSGTGVEAFF.

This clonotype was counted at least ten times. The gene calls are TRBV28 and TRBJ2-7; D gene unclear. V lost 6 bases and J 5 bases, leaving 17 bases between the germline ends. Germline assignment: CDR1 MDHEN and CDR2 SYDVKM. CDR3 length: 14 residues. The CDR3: CASSPMLGIHEQYF. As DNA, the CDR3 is TGTGCCAGCAGCCCCATGTTGGGGATCCACGAGCAGTACTTC.

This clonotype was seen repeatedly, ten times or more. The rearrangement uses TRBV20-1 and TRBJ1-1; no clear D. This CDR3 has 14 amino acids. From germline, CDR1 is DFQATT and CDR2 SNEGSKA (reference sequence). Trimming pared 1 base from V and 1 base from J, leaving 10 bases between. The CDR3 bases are TGCAGTGCTAGAGTCCTTCGCGGGAACACTGAAGCTTTCTTT. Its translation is CSARVLRGNTEAFF.

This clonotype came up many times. The CDR3 DNA reads as TGTGCCAGCAGTTTAGAGGGGAACTCACCCCTCCACTTT. Amino acids: CASSLEGNSPLHF. V gene TRBV12-3 or TRBV12-4 combines with J gene TRBJ1-6, with D possibly TRBD1 on 5 matching bases. Trimming stripped 1 base from V and 10 bases from J, with 8 bases between. This CDR3 is 13 amino acids long.